A selection of T cell receptor beta chains follows, all from one sample in a study of blood T cell repertoires in COVID-19. Sequencing was performed with immunoSEQ multiplex PCR; in TCRdb, only in-frame clones are kept and a portion is missing. This table holds around 200,000 clones, approximately 85% found once. The sequencing sample was made of peripheral blood. These receptors originate from a human donor with active or convalescent COVID-19. The donor label of this sample is uncertain. The CDR3 runs from the conserved cysteine through the conserved F or W. The D gene is left open where the match is weak. A row's size may be missing; if present it is once, few, many or a size class.

TRBV19,.,TRBJ1-5,few,TGTGCCAGTAGTAGAGGAGGGGTCGGCAATCAGCCCCAGCATTTT,CASSRGGVGNQPQHF
TRBV7-2,TRBD2,TRBJ2-7,.,TGTGCCAGCAGCTTATTACGGGGGGGCCCCCTCGCGCAGTACTTC,CASSLLRGGPLAQYF
TRBV11-2,TRBD1,TRBJ1-1,.,TGTGCCAGCAGCCCAGACGACAGGGAGACGACTGAAGCTTTCTTT,CASSPDDRETTEAFF
TRBV7-6,TRBD1,TRBJ2-4,.,TGTGCCAGCAGCTTAACAGGGGGCATGAACATTCAGTACTTC,CASSLTGGMNIQYF
TRBV6-1,TRBD2,TRBJ2-3,.,TGTGCCAGCAGTGAAGAAACGGGACTAGCGGGAGGGCCGCCATCGGATACGCAGTATTTT,CASSEETGLAGGPPSDTQYF
TRBV12-5,.,TRBJ2-1,.,TGTGCTAGTGGTTTGCTGGGCGGGCAGTTCTCCTACAATGAGCAGTTCTTC,CASGLLGGQFSYNEQFF
TRBV4-2,.,TRBJ2-6,.,TGTGCCAGCAGCCAAGATAGTGCGGGTGCTGGAGCCAACGTCCTGACTTTC,CASSQDSAGAGANVLTF
TRBV5-1,TRBD2,TRBJ2-5,.,TGCGCCAGCAGCCTACGACTAGCGGGGGGTGAGACCCAGTACTTC,CASSLRLAGGETQYF
TRBV9,.,TRBJ2-2,.,TGTGCCAGCAGCCCCGGGACGGGGGCGAACACCGGGGAGCTGTTTTTT,CASSPGTGANTGELFF
TRBV4-3,TRBD2,TRBJ2-1,.,TGCGCCAGCAGCCAAGGGGATAGCGGGGGGATTGAGCAGTTCTTC,CASSQGDSGGIEQFF
TRBV7-2,.,TRBJ2-2,.,TGTGCCAGCAGCTCCCTTAGCGGCCACACCGGGGAGCTGTTTTTT,CASSSLSGHTGELFF
TRBV3-1/TRBV3-2,TRBD1,TRBJ2-3,.,TGTGCCAGCAGCCAACAAGGACAGGGCAAACAGTATTTT,CASSQQGQGKQYF
TRBV11-3,.,TRBJ2-4,.,TGTGCCAGCAGCTTAGGTGGAGGGTACCTAACGGGCATTCAGTACTTC,CASSLGGGYLTGIQYF
TRBV5-1,TRBD1,TRBJ2-7,.,TGCGCCAGCAGCCCTGGAGGGACAGGGTCCTACGAGCAGTACTTC,CASSPGGTGSYEQYF
TRBV29-1,TRBD1,TRBJ1-2,.,TGCAGCATTTTGACAGGGTTAAACTATGGCTACACCTTC,CSILTGLNYGYTF
TRBV19,.,TRBJ1-1,.,TGTGCCAGTAGTATGGGCAGGGGTACCGAAGCTTTCTTT,CASSMGRGTEAFF
TRBV28,.,TRBJ2-3,.,TGTGCCAGCAGTGTCGACGGACTCAGCACAGATACGCAGTATTTT,CASSVDGLSTDTQYF
TRBV29-1,TRBD1,TRBJ1-1,.,TGCAGCGTTTTTGGACAGGGGGGGTTCAACACTGAAGCTTTCTTT,CSVFGQGGFNTEAFF
TRBV29-1,TRBD1,TRBJ2-6,.,TGCAGCGTTGGGTCCCCGACAGGGAGCTCTGGGGCCAACGTCCTGACTTTC,CSVGSPTGSSGANVLTF
TRBV7-9,TRBD1,TRBJ1-1,.,TGTGCCAGCAGCTTAGAAAGAACAGGGGCTCCTGAAGCTTTCTTT,CASSLERTGAPEAFF
TRBV19,.,TRBJ1-1,.,TGTGCCACTGGAAGGACACAAGCTTTCTTT,CATGRTQAFF
TRBV24-1,TRBD2,TRBJ2-7,.,TGTGCCACCAGTGACGGGACTAGCGTCCGGGCTGGGGAGCAGTACTTC,CATSDGTSVRAGEQYF
TRBV12-5,TRBD2,TRBJ2-7,.,TGTGCTAGTGGTGGTCCCCGGACTAGCGGGAAATCCTACGAGCAGTACTTC,CASGGPRTSGKSYEQYF
TRBV24-1,.,TRBJ2-5,.,TGTGCCACCAGTGATTCGACAGCCGCTGGGTACCAAGAGACCCAGTACTTC,CATSDSTAAGYQETQYF
TRBV6-5,.,TRBJ1-3,.,TGTGCCAGCAGCCAAGGATGGGGCACCGGAAACACCATATATTTT,CASSQGWGTGNTIYF
TRBV18,TRBD1,TRBJ1-2,few,TGTGCCAGCTCACCACTAACAGGGGGGTATGGCTACACCTTC,CASSPLTGGYGYTF
TRBV27,TRBD1,TRBJ1-2,.,TGTGCCAGCAGTCAGCGACAGGGGGACTATGGCTACACCTTC,CASSQRQGDYGYTF
TRBV7-2,TRBD2,TRBJ2-1,.,TGTGCCAGCACCGCAGTCAGCGGGAGATTTGGTGAGCAGTTCTTC,CASTAVSGRFGEQFF
TRBV6-5,TRBD2,TRBJ2-7,.,TGTGCCAGCCATACTAGCGGGAGTCACGAGCAGTACTTC,CASHTSGSHEQYF
TRBV9,.,TRBJ1-2,.,TGTGCCAGCAGCGCGACGGGGTTCTATGGCTACACCTTC,CASSATGFYGYTF
TRBV29-1,TRBD2,TRBJ2-3,.,TGCAGCGTTGAGGGGACTAGCGGGGCCTCAGATACGCAGTATTTT,CSVEGTSGASDTQYF
TRBV5-1,TRBD1,TRBJ2-1,.,TGCGCCAGCAGCTTTACAGGGGGTTACAATGAGCAGTTCTTC,CASSFTGGYNEQFF
TRBV3-1/TRBV3-2,TRBD2,TRBJ2-1,.,TGTGCCAGCAGTCTTAGCGGGAGTGCCGACAATGAGCAGTTCTTC,CASSLSGSADNEQFF
TRBV3-1/TRBV3-2,TRBD1,TRBJ2-2,.,TGTGCCAGCAGCCCAAGGGCCCTTACAGGGGGACCGAACACCGGGGAGCTGTTTTTT,CASSPRALTGGPNTGELFF
TRBV19,.,TRBJ1-4,.,TGTGCCACCCGGGACTTTGTCGGTGAAAAACTGTTTTTT,CATRDFVGEKLFF
TRBV19,.,TRBJ1-3,.,TGTGCCAGCCTCTTCAGCTCTGGAAACACCATATATTTT,CASLFSSGNTIYF
TRBV7-2,TRBD2,TRBJ2-2,.,TGTGCCAGCAGCTTAGAGCGGGGGGGCCGGAACGGGGAGCTGTTTTTT,CASSLERGGRNGELFF
TRBV28,.,TRBJ1-4,.,TGTGCCAGCAGTCCCCTGGGTGGAGGCCCCTTTAATGAAAAACTGTTTTTT,CASSPLGGGPFNEKLFF
TRBV7-9,.,TRBJ2-1,.,TGTGCCAGCAGCTTAGTCGGCCCGGGTCTCAATGAGCAGTTCTTC,CASSLVGPGLNEQFF
TRBV11-3,.,TRBJ1-1,.,TGTGCCAGCAAACTAGGGATCCGGCTACAGGCTTTCTTT,CASKLGIRLQAFF
TRBV5-8,.,TRBJ2-3,.,TGTGCCAGCATCTCCTCCAGGGGCGAACGCACAGATACGCAGTATTTT,CASISSRGERTDTQYF
TRBV5-1,TRBD2,TRBJ2-1,.,TGCGCCAGCAGCCCGGTAGCGGGAATATACAATGAGCAGTTCTTC,CASSPVAGIYNEQFF
TRBV7-3,.,TRBJ2-7,.,TGTGCCAGCAGCCGTCTACCCCAGGGTAAAAACGAGCAGTACTTC,CASSRLPQGKNEQYF
TRBV7-8,.,TRBJ1-1,.,TGTGCCAGCAGCTTAGCCTTGGGGGGGTACACTGAAGCTTTCTTT,CASSLALGGYTEAFF
TRBV9,TRBD1,TRBJ1-2,.,TGTGCCAGCAGCTCCCGGACAGGGAGCTATGGCTACACCTTC,CASSSRTGSYGYTF
TRBV6-5,.,TRBJ1-1,few,TGTGCCAGCAGCCAGAGGGGGATGAACACTGAAGCTTTCTTT,CASSQRGMNTEAFF
TRBV28,.,TRBJ1-1,.,TGTGCCAGCAGTCCTGGAGGGCGGACTGAAGCTTTCTTT,CASSPGGRTEAFF
TRBV13,.,TRBJ2-5,.,TGTGCCAGCAGCTCTCAGACTCTCCAAGAGACCCAGTACTTC,CASSSQTLQETQYF
TRBV11-2,TRBD2,TRBJ2-5,.,TGTGCCAGCAGCCGAGGGGAGGGGCGAAAAGAGACCCAGTACTTC,CASSRGEGRKETQYF
TRBV12-3/TRBV12-4,.,TRBJ2-1,.,TGTGCCAGCAGTTTAGTAAGGGACTCTGAGCAGTTCTTC,CASSLVRDSEQFF
TRBV2,.,TRBJ2-5,.,TGTGCCAGCATATCAGGGCGCCAAGAGACCCAGTACTTC,CASISGRQETQYF
TRBV2,.,TRBJ2-7,.,TGTGCCACCTGGGGTAGGGACCGGGACTTCTACGAGCAGTACTTC,CATWGRDRDFYEQYF
TRBV7-9,TRBD1,TRBJ1-5,.,TGTGCCAGCAGCTTAGGGGACAGGGACAGTCAGCCCCAGCATTTT,CASSLGDRDSQPQHF
TRBV25-1,TRBD2,TRBJ2-2,.,TGTGCCAGCAGTCGACGACTAGCGGGGGCGAACACCGGGGAGCTGTTTTTT,CASSRRLAGANTGELFF
TRBV28,TRBD1,TRBJ2-5,once,TGTGCCAGCAGTTTGGAACCGGGACAGCAAGAAGAGACCCAGTACTTC,CASSLEPGQQEETQYF
TRBV30,.,TRBJ2-5,.,TGTGCCTGGAGTATGGGCCCTCCAGAGACCCAGTACTTC,CAWSMGPPETQYF
TRBV24-1,TRBD2,TRBJ2-1,.,TGTGCCACCAGTGATGTACGCGGACTAGCGGGGGTCAATGAGCAGTTCTTC,CATSDVRGLAGVNEQFF
TRBV24-1,.,TRBJ1-1,.,TGTGCCACCAGTGATTCCGGGTTTTACACTGAAGCTTTCTTT,CATSDSGFYTEAFF